This T cell receptor (beta chain) comes out of a study of blood T cell repertoires in COVID-19. Study-level information: Whether acute or convalescent, the COVID-19 samples came from the United States, Italy and Spain. From T cells, B-cell-depleted T cells, or PBMCs came the material, which was cDNA or gDNA.

In the authors' workflow: Estimated nucleated cell counts came from reference gene primer amplification. Some clones are missing from TCRdb's copy, which holds only in-frame ones; the method was immunoSEQ multiplex PCR. The V and J calls and clone size are taken from that table; D and trimming were inferred from the DNA. The table has about 88,000 clones, 80% to 90% seen once; the top ten hold 11%. Germline V gene lookup returns CDR1 SGHVS and CDR2 FQNEAQ. V lost 4 bases to trimming and J lost 0 bases; unmatched junction nucleotides: 3. The length of the CDR3 is 16 residues. The sequence was collected from a man at least 80 years old with acute or convalescent COVID-19. The sequencing sample was made of peripheral blood. The chain recombines TRBV7-8 with TRBJ2-3; 11 bases agree with TRBD2. The CDR3 spells CASSSRLAGSTDTQYF. The CDR3, as DNA: TGTGCCAGCAGCTCCCGACTAGCGGGGAGCACAGATACGCAGTATTTT.